These 21 T cell receptor beta chains came from one sample sequenced in a study of T-cell memory formation after mild COVID-19. One entry per CDR3 protein results from TCRdb running MiXCR on the 5' RACE reads. The data contain about 470,000 distinct CDR3 sequences, around a sixth of them singletons. The source material was PBMCs or a T cell subset sorted from them (not recorded which). The source of these receptors is an adult woman who had mild COVID-19 (a few samples of this study predate the infection). Cell type and time point are not known.

The chain employs TRBV12-3 or TRBV12-4 and TRBJ1-1; D gene ambiguous. The CDR3 has 11 amino acids. Trimming pared 10 bases from V and 6 bases from J, leaving 12 bases between. The CDR3 region has the DNA TGTGCCACCTCTTGGCACGCTGAAGCTTTCTTT. The encoded protein is CATSWHAEAFF.

This clonotype was counted between two and nine times. This chain links TRBV7-9 with TRBJ2-7, with 8 bases aligning to TRBD1. The CDR3 has 15 amino acids. Germline assignment: CDR1 SEHNR and CDR2 FQNEAQ (reference sequence). V shed 1 base and J 4 bases; nucleotides not matched to a gene: 6. The CDR3 DNA sequence: TGTGCCAGCAGCTTAGGGACCGGGACAGGTTACGAGCAGTACTTC. Translation gives CASSLGTGTGYEQYF.

This clonotype was seen only a few times. The rearrangement links TRBV20-1 to TRBJ1-2, with TRBD1 matching over 7 bases. The CDR3 sequence is 15 residues long. The germline V gene has CDR1 DFQATT and CDR2 SNEGSKA (reference sequence). The V segment lost 6 bases and the J segment 3 bases; nucleotides outside the gene matches: 13. The CDR3 region is CSAKSTGTEDYGYTF. CDR3 in DNA: TGCAGTGCCAAATCAACCGGGACAGAAGACTATGGCTACACCTTC.

This clonotype was detected many times. An end of the junction differs from the germline gene, which may be a read error. The chain is built from TRBV5-1 and TRBJ2-7, with D uncertain. The germline V gene encodes CDR1 SGHRS and CDR2 YFSETQ. CDR3 length: 14 amino acids. CDR3 coding DNA: TGTGCCAGCAGCTTAACAAGTGGTCCCTACGAGCAGTACTTC. Amino acid sequence: CASSLTSGPYEQYF.

This sequence joins TRBV20-1 and TRBJ2-3, with TRBD2 identical over 16 bases. The length of the CDR3 is 19 residues. The J segment lost 4 bases and the V segment lost 5 bases, leaving 15 bases of the junction unmatched. The germline V gene has CDR1 DFQATT and CDR2 SNEGSKA (reference sequence). The CDR3 nucleotides are TGCAGTGCTTCCAGTCCCGGGACTAGCGGGAGGGTATATTCAGATACGCAGTATTTT. This codes for CSASSPGTSGRVYSDTQYF.

This clonotype was seen a handful of times. The CDR3 loop reads CATSRTEEETQYF. In nucleotides, the CDR3 is TGTGCCACCAGCCGCACGGAGGAGGAGACCCAGTACTTC. The rearrangement links TRBV10-3 to TRBJ2-5, with D possibly being TRBD2 (5 bases). Germline lookup yields CDR1 ENHRY and CDR2 SYGVKD. V lost 10 bases to trimming and J lost 5 bases, with 17 bases between them. This CDR3 spans 13 amino acids.

This chain links TRBV6-5 with TRBJ1-3, with 8 bases lining up with TRBD1. Losses at the gene ends were 1 base for V and 6 bases for J; bases not matched to a gene: 2. The CDR3 is 14 residues long. The germline V gene encodes CDR1 MNHEY and CDR2 SVGAGI. CDR3 DNA: TGTGCCAGCAGTTACTTGACAGGGGCAAACACCATATATTTT. Translating it yields CASSYLTGANTIYF.

The table lists this clonotype with a few counts. The chain couples TRBV4-1 to TRBJ1-1, with D unresolved. The CDR3 is 14 residues long. CDR1 and CDR2 from the germline V gene are MGHRA and YSYEKL. V lost 6 bases and J lost 4, with 15 bases in between. Here the CDR3 reads CASSTPPRRTEAFF. The CDR3 region has the DNA TGCGCCAGCAGTACACCCCCCCGTCGCACTGAAGCTTTCTTT.

The CDR3 region is CSGTDSNTEAFF. In nucleotides, the CDR3 is TGCAGCGGAACAGACTCAAACACTGAAGCTTTCTTT. The chain joins TRBV29-1 to TRBJ1-1; no reliable D call. V was pared by 7 bases and J by 2 bases, with 11 bases between. Germline loops: CDR1 SQVTM, CDR2 ANQGSEA. The CDR3 length is 12 residues.

The sample holds a few counts of this clonotype. The gene calls are TRBV18 and TRBJ2-1; TRBD1 matches 7 bases. Germline CDR1 KGHSH, CDR2 LQKENI. Trimming took 4 bases from V and 8 from J; bases not matched to a gene: 5. The CDR3 sequence is 13 residues long. The CDR3 here is CASSQGARDEQFF. The DNA for the CDR3 is TGTGCCAGCTCACAGGGGGCTAGGGATGAGCAGTTCTTC.

This clonotype turned up a few times. The chain combines TRBV7-6 with TRBJ2-5, with TRBD1 identical over 7 bases. V was clipped by 2 bases and J by 5 bases; unmatched bases: 5. Germline values: CDR1 SGHVS, CDR2 FNYEAQ. This CDR3 region has 14 residues. The CDR3 nucleotides read TGTGCCAGCAGCTTAAGGGGGCGCCGGGAGACCCAGTACTTC. Its translation is CASSLRGRRETQYF. Filled out from reference TRBV7-6 and TRBJ2-5, the complete variable domain reads GAGVSQSPRYKVTKRGQDVALRCDPISGHVSLYWYRQALGQGPEFLTYFNYEAQQDKSGLPNDRFSAERPEGSISTLTIQRTEQRDSAMYRCASSLRGRRETQYFGPGTRLLVL.

This clonotype has only a few counts. The chain links TRBV18 to TRBJ1-5, with 7 bases lining up with TRBD1. CDR1 and CDR2 from the germline V gene are KGHSH and LQKENI. This CDR3 contains 15 residues. V was pared by 3 bases and J by 4 bases, with 6 bases of the junction left unmatched. CDR3 bases: TGTGCCAGCTCACCGGCAAACAGGGGTAATCAGCCCCAGCATTTT. Translated, it gives CASSPANRGNQPQHF. Full variable domain (outside the CDR3, taken from reference TRBV18 and TRBJ1-5): NAGVMQNPRHLVRRRGQEARLRCSPMKGHSHVYWYRQLPEEGLKFMVYLQKENIIDESGMPKERFSAEFPKEGPSILRIQQVVRGDSAAYFCASSPANRGNQPQHFGDGTRLSIL.

This clonotype was found a few times. The chain links TRBV19 to TRBJ2-7; 7 nucleotides match TRBD1. CDR3 length: 15 residues. Trimming removed 6 bases from V and 3 bases from J; junction bases left unmatched: 11. Germline assignment: CDR1 LNHDA and CDR2 SQIVND (reference sequence). CDR3 nucleotides: TGTGCCAGTAGCCTCACCCGGACAGGATACTACGAGCAGTACTTC. Amino acids: CASSLTRTGYYEQYF.

This chain connects TRBV30 to TRBJ1-6; D gene uncertain. The CDR3 spans 12 residues. Between the trimmed V and J ends, which lost 6 bases and 9 bases, there was a span of 12 bases. The germline V gene encodes CDR1 GTSNPN and CDR2 SVGIG (reference sequence). CDR3 sequence reads: CACRLSGSPLHF. The CDR3 coding sequence is TGTGCCTGCAGACTCTCGGGTTCACCCCTCCACTTT.

The chain recombines TRBV4-2 with TRBJ2-7, with D tentatively TRBD2 (7 bases). The CDR3 is made up of 14 amino acids. The V end was cut by 7 bases, the J end by 1 base, with 14 bases between. Germline CDR1 and CDR2: LGHNA and YNFKEQ. CDR3 amino acids: CASTRGGQSYEQYF. In DNA form, the CDR3 reads TGTGCCAGCACGAGGGGGGGGCAATCCTACGAGCAGTACTTC.

V gene TRBV5-4 combines with J gene TRBJ2-3; no clear D gene. Germline V gene data show CDR1 as SGHNT and CDR2 as YYREEE (reference sequence). Deletions cut 4 bases from V and 6 bases from J, with 12 bases between. The length of the CDR3 is 13 residues. The CDR3 DNA reads TGTGCCAGCAGCCTCCCCCCCTGGGATACGCAGTATTTT. It translates to CASSLPPWDTQYF.

This clonotype showed up just a few times. The V call is TRBV24-1, the J call TRBJ1-1; D not resolved. The CDR3 totals 11 residues. V gave up 2 bases and J gave up 11 bases, with 8 bases separating them. Germline values: CDR1 KGHDR, CDR2 SFDVKD. CDR3 loop: CATSDSWKAFF. CDR3 nucleotides: TGTGCCACCAGTGATTCTTGGAAGGCTTTCTTT.

This sequence joins TRBV3-1 and TRBJ2-1; 11 positions match TRBD2. Germline values: CDR1 LGHDT, CDR2 YNNKEL (reference sequence). Unmatched junction bases numbered 7, after V lost 3 bases and J lost 12 bases. The CDR3 is 14 amino acids. The CDR3 is CASSQPPGLAVQFF. CDR3 coding DNA: TGTGCCAGCAGCCAGCCCCCGGGACTAGCGGTGCAGTTCTTC.

This clonotype appeared a few times. CDR3 protein: CASSLRSSGGSSDTQYF. CDR3 nucleotides: TGTGCCAGCAGTTTAAGGTCGTCAGGCGGGAGCTCAGATACGCAGTATTTT. This rearrangement joins TRBV12-3 or TRBV12-4 to TRBJ2-3, with 7 bases that match TRBD2. The trim removed 2 bases at V and 4 bases at J, leaving 12 bases unmatched. This CDR3 is 17 amino acids long.

There are a few counts of this clonotype. The chain joins TRBV7-3 to TRBJ2-1; 11 bases are a match to TRBD2. The J segment lost 7 bases and the V segment lost 2 bases, leaving 7 bases of the junction unmatched. Looked up from germline, CDR1 is SGHTA and CDR2 is FQGTGA. The CDR3 consists of 16 residues. The CDR3 DNA reads TGTGCCAGCAGCTTAGAAACTAGCGGGAGCCCGAATGAGCAGTTCTTC. Its translation: CASSLETSGSPNEQFF.

This clonotype is medium-sized within its sample. The gene calls are TRBV20-1 and TRBJ2-7; TRBD2 matches 10 bases. The CDR3 is 14 residues long. The J segment lost 1 base and the V segment lost 5 bases, leaving 5 bases of the junction unmatched. Germline assignment: CDR1 DFQATT and CDR2 SNEGSKA (reference sequence). CDR3 loop: CSAGSSGSSYEQYF. In nucleotides, the CDR3 is TGCAGTGCTGGGTCTAGCGGGAGTTCCTACGAGCAGTACTTC.